This T cell receptor (beta chain) was recovered during a study of T cell responses to AZD1222 COVID-19 vaccine. Produced via immunoSEQ multiplex PCR; TCRdb's table is partial and in-frame only. Of 150,000 to 200,000 clones in the sample, 90% to 95% were seen once. General observations from the study: Among vaccine-associated CD4 TCRs, coverage spanned spike, with dominance at 160-218 and 743-854.

A note on this clone: Its matching antigen is unknown.

Here the sequenced sample was peripheral blood, taken on day 0 of AZD1222 vaccination. This clonotype was obtained from an adult in good health.

CDR3 in DNA: TGTGCCAGCAGCTTACTAGCGGGAGGGCCCGGCAGCGAGACCCAGTACTTC. Its protein product is CASSLLAGGPGSETQYF. V is TRBV7-9 and J is TRBJ2-5; 12 nucleotides align to TRBD2. The CDR3 is made up of 17 amino acids. Germline CDR1 is SEHNR and CDR2 is FQNEAQ (reference sequence). V gave up 2 bases and J gave up 5 bases; unmatched junction bases: 9. The full variable domain, completed using reference TRBV7-9 and TRBJ2-5, is DTGVSQNPRHKITKRGQNVTFRCDPISEHNRLYWYRQTLGQGPEFLTYFQNEAQLEKSRLLSDRFSAERPKGSFSTLEIQRTEQGDSAMYLCASSLLAGGPGSETQYFGPGTRLLVL.